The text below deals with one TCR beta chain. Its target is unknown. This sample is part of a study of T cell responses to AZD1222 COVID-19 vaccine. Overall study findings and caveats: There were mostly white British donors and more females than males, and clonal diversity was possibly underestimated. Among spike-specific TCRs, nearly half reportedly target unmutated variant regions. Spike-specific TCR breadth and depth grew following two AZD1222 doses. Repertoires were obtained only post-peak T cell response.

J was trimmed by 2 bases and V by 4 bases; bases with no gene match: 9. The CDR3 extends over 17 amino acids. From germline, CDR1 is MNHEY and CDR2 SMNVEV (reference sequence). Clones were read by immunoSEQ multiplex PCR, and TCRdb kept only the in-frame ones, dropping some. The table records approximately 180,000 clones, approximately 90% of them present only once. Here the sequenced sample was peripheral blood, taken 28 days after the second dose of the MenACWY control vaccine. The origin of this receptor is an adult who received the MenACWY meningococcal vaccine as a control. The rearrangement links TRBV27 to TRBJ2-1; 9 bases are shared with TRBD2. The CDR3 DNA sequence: TGTGCCAGCAGTTCAAATAGCGGGAGTTCCACCTACAATGAGCAGTTCTTC. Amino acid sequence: CASSSNSGSSTYNEQFF.